This is a list of T cell receptor beta chains from one sample in a study of molecular identifiers for immune sequencing clone quantification. TCRdb called the PCR reads again in MiXCR, with one record for every CDR3 protein. The table lists about 40,000 distinct CDR3 sequences, approximately 17% of them singletons. The sample taken for sequencing was naive CD8+ T cells from blood, with Jurkat cell RNA spiked in. These receptors all come from a human donor in good health. Some libraries in this study had Jurkat cell RNA spiked in. CDR3s include the opening cysteine and the closing phenylalanine or tryptophan. D genes are given only for firm matches. Clone size is stated in some rows and not others, as once, few, many or a class when expanded.

-,TRBJ1-4,TRBV28,-,14,TGTGCCAGCAGTTTACCGTCGGGAAATGAAAAACTGTTTTTT,CASSLPSGNEKLFF
many,TRBJ2-5,TRBV28,TRBD2,18,TGTGCCAGCAGTTACCTCTTTTTAGCGGGAGGCACCCAAGAGACCCAGTACTTC,CASSYLFLAGGTQETQYF
-,TRBJ2-7,TRBV3-1,-,14,TGTGCCAGCAGCCAAGATAGCAGTGGCTACGAGCAGTACTTC,CASSQDSSGYEQYF
many,TRBJ2-1,TRBV20-1,-,14,TGCAGTGCTAGCCCAGCGGAGACCTACAATGAGCAGTTCTTC,CSASPAETYNEQFF
-,TRBJ2-5,TRBV12-3/TRBV12-4,-,13,TGTGCCAGCAACCGTCGGTTGGGGGAGACCCAGTACTTC,CASNRRLGETQYF
medium-sized,TRBJ2-7,TRBV6-2/TRBV6-3,-,14,TGTGCCAGCAGTTACTCCGGACCACCCTACGAGCAGTACTTC,CASSYSGPPYEQYF
many,TRBJ2-1,TRBV6-2/TRBV6-3,TRBD2,16,TGTGCCAGCAGTACCTTTCGACTAGCGGGAAACAATGAGCAGTTCTTC,CASSTFRLAGNNEQFF
many,TRBJ2-3,TRBV9,TRBD2,18,TGTGCCAGCAGCTTCCAGACTAGCGGGAGACGAGGCACAGATACGCAGTATTTT,CASSFQTSGRRGTDTQYF
many,TRBJ2-3,TRBV20-1,-,15,TGCAGTGCTACCGAAGGCGCAACTAGCACAGATACGCAGTATTTT,CSATEGATSTDTQYF
many,TRBJ2-3,TRBV28,-,15,TGTGCCAGCAGTTTAGGAGCCTTTAGCACAGATACGCAGTATTTT,CASSLGAFSTDTQYF
many,TRBJ2-7,TRBV7-8,-,15,TGTGCCAGCAGCTTATTGGGCGGAACGACCTACGAGCAGTACTTC,CASSLLGGTTYEQYF
-,TRBJ2-7,TRBV12-3/TRBV12-4,TRBD1,14,TGTGCCAGCAGTTTAGGGGGACAGGTCCACGAGCAGTACTTC,CASSLGGQVHEQYF
-,TRBJ2-5,TRBV7-2,TRBD2,16,TGTGCCAGCAGCTTAACTAGCGGGAGTCCCCAAGAGACCCAGTACTTC,CASSLTSGSPQETQYF
many,TRBJ1-2,TRBV6-5,-,13,TGTGCCAGCAGTTACGTCCTCGGGGCTGGCTACACCTTC,CASSYVLGAGYTF
many,TRBJ2-7,TRBV7-2,-,15,TGTGCCAGCAGCTTAGACAGGGAGTTTATGTACGAGCAGTACTTC,CASSLDREFMYEQYF
-,TRBJ2-3,TRBV12-3/TRBV12-4,-,15,TGTGCCAGCAGTTTAGGGTGGGGAAGCACAGATACGCAGTATTTT,CASSLGWGSTDTQYF
few,TRBJ1-5,TRBV6-2/TRBV6-3,TRBD1,12,TGTGCCAGCAGTGGACAGGTTTCGCCCCAGCATTTT,CASSGQVSPQHF
few,TRBJ1-2,TRBV6-6,-,13,TGTGCCAGCAGCCCTACCCTCCATCGGGGCTACACCTTC,CASSPTLHRGYTF
few,TRBJ2-4,TRBV6-2/TRBV6-3,TRBD1,16,TGTGCCAGCAGTGAAAACAGGGGCATAGCCAAAAACATTCAGTACTTC,CASSENRGIAKNIQYF
few,TRBJ2-1,TRBV7-3,-,15,TGTGCCAGCAGCTTAATTCGGGCGCGGGGCAATGAGCAGTTCTTC,CASSLIRARGNEQFF
many,TRBJ2-4,TRBV7-9,TRBD1,16,TGTGCCAGCAGCTCCCGACAGGGGGCCTTCAAAAACATTCAGTACTTC,CASSSRQGAFKNIQYF
many,TRBJ2-5,TRBV9,-,17,TGTGCCAGCAGCTTAGGATATGCGACAACACCCCAAGAGACCCAGTACTTC,CASSLGYATTPQETQYF
many,TRBJ2-1,TRBV7-9,TRBD2,16,TGTGCCAGCAGCTCCCCTCCTAGCGGGACCTACAATGAGCAGTTCTTC,CASSSPPSGTYNEQFF
many,TRBJ1-2,TRBV18,TRBD1,17,TGTGCCAGCTCACCACGGGACAGGGTCCCTGCTAACTATGGCTACACCTTC,CASSPRDRVPANYGYTF
many,TRBJ2-5,TRBV20-1,TRBD2,12,TGCAGTGCTTGGACTAGCGGAGAGACCCAGTACTTC,CSAWTSGETQYF
many,TRBJ2-6,TRBV29-1,-,16,TGCAGCGTTGAAGATCGGCAGCCCTCTGGGGCCAACGTCCTGACTTTC,CSVEDRQPSGANVLTF
many,TRBJ2-1,TRBV7-9,-,13,TGTGCCAGCAGCTTAGCCACCGGGACTCTAACGTTCTTC,CASSLATGTLTFF
many,TRBJ1-2,TRBV12-3/TRBV12-4,-,13,TGTGCCAGCAGCCTAAGGGTGGACTATGGCTACACCTTC,CASSLRVDYGYTF
-,TRBJ2-7,TRBV28,TRBD2,13,TGTGCCAGCAGTTTAACCCTAGCGGACGAGCAGTACTTC,CASSLTLADEQYF
many,TRBJ2-1,TRBV6-2/TRBV6-3,TRBD2,16,TGTGCCAGCAGTTACCCTCGACTAGCGGGAGCGAATGAGCAGTTCTTC,CASSYPRLAGANEQFF
many,TRBJ2-5,TRBV6-2/TRBV6-3,TRBD2,16,TGTGCCAGCAGTTTCCGGGTAGCGGGGATCCAAGAGACCCAGTACTTC,CASSFRVAGIQETQYF
many,TRBJ2-1,TRBV6-4,TRBD2,14,TGTGCCAGCAGTGAAGTAGCGGGGTACAATGAGCAGTTCTTC,CASSEVAGYNEQFF
many,TRBJ2-2,TRBV5-1,-,16,TGCGCCAGCAGCTTGGGGGGTAGCGGGAACACCGGGGAGCTGTTTTTT,CASSLGGSGNTGELFF
few,TRBJ1-1,TRBV5-5,-,14,TGTGCCAGCAGCTTGGAGGGACGATCAACTGAAGTTTTCTTT,CASSLEGRSTEVFF
few,TRBJ1-3,TRBV27,-,15,TGTGTCAGCAGTCCCTTACAGAGCTCTGGAAACACCATATATTTT,CVSSPLQSSGNTIYF
many,TRBJ2-2,TRBV6-2/TRBV6-3,TRBD1,14,TGTGCCAGCAGACTACAGGGGTTCACCGGGGAGCTGTTTTTT,CASRLQGFTGELFF
few,TRBJ2-4,TRBV7-9,-,12,TGTGCCAGCAGGGGGGACGGCAACATTCAGTACTTC,CASRGDGNIQYF
many,TRBJ2-2,TRBV20-1,TRBD1,14,TGCAGTGCGAACACAGGGGTGAACACCGGGGAGCTGTTTTTT,CSANTGVNTGELFF
many,TRBJ2-1,TRBV7-9,TRBD2,14,TGTGCCAGCAGCTTAGTAACTACGGGAGGGGAGCAGTTCTTC,CASSLVTTGGEQFF
many,TRBJ2-7,TRBV9,TRBD2,16,TGTGCCAGCAGCCCAACTCTAGCGGGAGGGCTGTCCGCGCAGTACTTC,CASSPTLAGGLSAQYF